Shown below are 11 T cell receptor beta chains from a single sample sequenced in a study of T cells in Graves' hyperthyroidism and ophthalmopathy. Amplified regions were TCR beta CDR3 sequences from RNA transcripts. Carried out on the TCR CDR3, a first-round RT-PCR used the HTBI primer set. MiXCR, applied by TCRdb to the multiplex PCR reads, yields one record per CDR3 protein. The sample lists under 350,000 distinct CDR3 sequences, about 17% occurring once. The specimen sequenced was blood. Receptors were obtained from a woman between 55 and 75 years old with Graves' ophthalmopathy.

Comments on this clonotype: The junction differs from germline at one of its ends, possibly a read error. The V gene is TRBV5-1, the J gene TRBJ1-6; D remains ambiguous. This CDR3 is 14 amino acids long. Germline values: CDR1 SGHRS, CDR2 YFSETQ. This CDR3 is CASSSMKYNSPLHF. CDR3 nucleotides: TGTGCCAGCAGCTCGATGAAGTATAATTCACCCCTCCACTTT.

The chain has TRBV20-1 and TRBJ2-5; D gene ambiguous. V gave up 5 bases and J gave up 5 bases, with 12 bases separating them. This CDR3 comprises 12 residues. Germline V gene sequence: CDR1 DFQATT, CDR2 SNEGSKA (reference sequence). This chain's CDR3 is CSAGPNEETQYF. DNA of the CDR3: TGCAGTGCTGGGCCCAATGAGGAGACCCAGTACTTC.

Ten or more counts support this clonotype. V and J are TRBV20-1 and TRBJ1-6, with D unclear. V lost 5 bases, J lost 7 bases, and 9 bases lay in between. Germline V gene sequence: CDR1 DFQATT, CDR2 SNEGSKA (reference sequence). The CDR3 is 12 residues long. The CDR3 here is CSAADGNSPLHF. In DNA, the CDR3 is TGCAGTGCTGCGGACGGGAATTCACCCCTCCACTTT.

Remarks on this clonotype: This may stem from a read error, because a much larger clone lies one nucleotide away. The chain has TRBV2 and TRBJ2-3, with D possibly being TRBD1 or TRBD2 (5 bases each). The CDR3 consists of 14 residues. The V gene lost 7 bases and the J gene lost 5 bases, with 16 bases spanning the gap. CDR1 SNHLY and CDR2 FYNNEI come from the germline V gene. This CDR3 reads CASTQTPGRDTQYF. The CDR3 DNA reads TGTGCCAGCACTCAAACTCCAGGGAGAGATACGCAGTATTTT.

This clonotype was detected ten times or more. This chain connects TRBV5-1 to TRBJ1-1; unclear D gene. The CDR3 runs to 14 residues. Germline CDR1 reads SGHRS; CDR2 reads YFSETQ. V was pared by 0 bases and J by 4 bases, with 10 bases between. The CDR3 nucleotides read TGCGCCAGCAGCTTGGCGAGTATGGCCACTGAAGCTTTCTTT. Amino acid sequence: CASSLASMATEAFF. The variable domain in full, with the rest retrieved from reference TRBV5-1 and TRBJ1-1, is KAGVTQTPRYLIKTRGQQVTLSCSPISGHRSVSWYQQTPGQGLQFLFEYFSETQRNKGNFPGRFSGRQFSNSRSEMNVSTLELGDSALYLCASSLASMATEAFFGQGTRLTVV.

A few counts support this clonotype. DNA of the CDR3: TGTGCCAGCAGTGAAGCTGGGCTCACGGCTGCGCAGTATTTT. Protein sequence: CASSEAGLTAAQYF. The chain recombines TRBV6-4 with TRBJ2-3; D is unresolved. The germline gives CDR1 MRHNA, CDR2 SNTAGT. This CDR3 has 14 residues. The V end was cut by 3 bases, the J end by 10 bases, with 17 bases between.

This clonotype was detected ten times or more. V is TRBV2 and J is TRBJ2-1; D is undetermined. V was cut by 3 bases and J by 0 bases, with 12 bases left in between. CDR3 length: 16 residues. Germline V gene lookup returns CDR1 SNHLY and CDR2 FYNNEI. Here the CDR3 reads CASSEVLPSSYNEQFF. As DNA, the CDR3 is TGTGCCAGCAGTGAGGTCTTACCGAGCTCCTACAATGAGCAGTTCTTC.

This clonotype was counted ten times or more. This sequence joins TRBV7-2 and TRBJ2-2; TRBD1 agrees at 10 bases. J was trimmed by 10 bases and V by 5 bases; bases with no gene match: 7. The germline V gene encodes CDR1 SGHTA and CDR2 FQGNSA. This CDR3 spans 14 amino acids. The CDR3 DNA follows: TGTGCCAGCAGCCGCGGACAGGGGGGGACGGAGCTGTTTTTT. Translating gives CASSRGQGGTELFF.

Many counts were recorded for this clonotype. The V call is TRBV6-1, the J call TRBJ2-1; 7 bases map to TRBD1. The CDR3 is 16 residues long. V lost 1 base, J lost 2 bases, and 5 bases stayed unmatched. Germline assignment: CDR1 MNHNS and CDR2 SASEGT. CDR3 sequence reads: CASSEDRTGPYNEQFF. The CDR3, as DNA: TGTGCCAGCAGTGAAGATAGGACAGGTCCCTACAATGAGCAGTTCTTC.

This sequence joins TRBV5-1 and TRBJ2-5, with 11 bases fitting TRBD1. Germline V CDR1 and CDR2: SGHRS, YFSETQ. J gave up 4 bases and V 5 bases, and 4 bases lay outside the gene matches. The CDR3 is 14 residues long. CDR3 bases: TGCGCCAGCAGACCTGGGACAGGGGGAGAGACCCAGTACTTC. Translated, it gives CASRPGTGGETQYF.

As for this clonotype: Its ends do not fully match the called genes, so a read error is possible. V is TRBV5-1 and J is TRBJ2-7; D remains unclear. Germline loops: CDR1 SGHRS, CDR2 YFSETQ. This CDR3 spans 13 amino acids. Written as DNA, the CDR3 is TGTGCCAGCAGCGCCCCGCCATTATACGAGCAGTACTTC. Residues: CASSAPPLYEQYF.